These 13 T cell receptor beta chains were sequenced from one sample in a study of OX40 agonist ivuxolimab in advanced cancers. Repertoires were generated with immunoSEQ multiplex PCR, while TCRdb's copy carries only in-frame clones and drops some. Among about 64,000 clones listed, approximately 81% were seen once. This specimen was CD4+ or CD8+ T cells sorted from blood, taken in a trial of the OX40 agonist ivuxolimab. The source of these receptors is an adult with an advanced solid tumor such as melanoma, head and neck, liver or kidney cancer.

J is TRBJ2-5 and V is TRBV19; D possibly uses TRBD1 or TRBD2 (6 bases each). Trimming left V 0 bases short and J 5 bases short, with 16 bases between. This CDR3 is built from 16 residues. The germline CDR1 and CDR2 sequences are LNHDA and SQIVND (reference sequence). The CDR3 region has the DNA TGTGCCAGTAGTATAGACGGTGGGGGGCCCCAGGAGACCCAGTACTTC. Translation: CASSIDGGGPQETQYF.

This chain links TRBV14 with TRBJ1-2; D is unresolved. The V gene's germline CDR1 is SGHDN and CDR2 FVKESK. V shed 0 bases and J shed 7 bases, with 12 bases lying between them. The CDR3 covers 14 residues. CDR3 in amino acids: CASSQDLDIVGYTF. Here the CDR3 DNA reads TGTGCCAGCAGCCAAGATCTTGACATAGTTGGCTACACCTTC.

The chain is built from TRBV11-1 and TRBJ2-5; 7 nucleotides match TRBD2. The CDR3 has 16 amino acids. The germline V gene has CDR1 SGHAT and CDR2 FQDESV (reference sequence). Trimming took 1 base from V and 4 from J; bases not matched to a gene: 9. The CDR3 reads CASSLVGGDPTETQYF. The CDR3 DNA is TGTGCCAGCAGCTTAGTTGGGGGGGACCCCACAGAGACCCAGTACTTC.

The chain employs TRBV28 and TRBJ1-5; tentatively, D is TRBD1 (6 bases). CDR3 length: 16 residues. The V end was cut by 6 bases, the J end by 3 bases, with 18 bases between. CDR1 is MDHEN, CDR2 SYDVKM, per germline. The CDR3 bases are TGTGCCAGCAGGAACAGGGCTACAAAGATCAATCAGCCCCAGCATTTT. This translates into CASRNRATKINQPQHF.

The chain couples TRBV10-3 to TRBJ1-1, with D uncertain. Germline values: CDR1 ENHRY, CDR2 SYGVKD. The CDR3 contains 13 residues. V was shortened by 2 bases and J by 3 bases, with 7 bases between the two germline ends. The CDR3 reads CAISEPVHTEAFF. The CDR3 DNA follows: TGTGCCATCAGTGAGCCGGTCCACACTGAAGCTTTCTTT.

This chain uses TRBV7-9 with TRBJ1-1, with D possibly being TRBD1 (5 bases). This CDR3 is built from 14 residues. Germline V CDR1 and CDR2: SEHNR, FQNEAQ (reference sequence). V was shortened by 7 bases and J by 5 bases, with 17 bases between the two germline ends. DNA of the CDR3: TGTGCCAGCACCTCCTTTGGGGGAGGAACTGAAGCTTTCTTT. This gives the protein CASTSFGGGTEAFF.

This clone was detected a few times. This chain uses TRBV5-6 with TRBJ2-1; TRBD1 matches 8 bases. The CDR3 length is 14 residues. Germline values: CDR1 SGHDT, CDR2 YYEEEE. The ends lost 0 bases at V and 10 bases at J; junction bases unmatched: 6. The DNA of the CDR3 is TGTGCCAGCAGCTTGGAGACAGGGGAGTTCGAGCAGTTCTTC. Residues: CASSLETGEFEQFF. The variable domain in full, completed from reference TRBV5-6 and TRBJ2-1, reads DAGVTQSPTHLIKTRGQQVTLRCSPKSGHDTVSWYQQALGQGPQFIFQYYEEEERQRGNFPDRFSGHQFPNYSSELNVNALLLGDSALYLCASSLETGEFEQFFGPGTRLTVL.

The rearrangement uses TRBV6-1 and TRBJ2-7, with TRBD2 as a possible D gene (6 bases). V was clipped by 4 bases and J by 2 bases, with 18 bases between them. This CDR3 spans 16 amino acids. Per the germline V gene, CDR1 is MNHNS and CDR2 is SASEGT. The CDR3 protein is CASSAPGSSKPYEQYF. CDR3 DNA: TGTGCCAGCAGTGCCCCCGGGAGCTCGAAACCCTACGAGCAGTACTTC.

V gene TRBV5-5 combines with J gene TRBJ1-5, with D perhaps matching TRBD1 (6 bases). Deletions cut 2 bases from V and 10 bases from J, with 10 bases between. CDR3 length: 12 amino acids. Germline V gene data show CDR1 as SGHKS and CDR2 as YYEKEE (reference sequence). The DNA for the CDR3 is TGTGCCAGCAGCTTAACAGGGTTCCCCCAGCATTTT. It encodes CASSLTGFPQHF.

This rearrangement joins TRBV19 to TRBJ2-2; TRBD1 might be the D (5 bases). The CDR3 spans 14 residues. Trimming stripped 5 bases from V and 6 bases from J, with 13 bases between. CDR1 is LNHDA, CDR2 SQIVND, per germline (reference sequence). For the CDR3, the DNA is TGTGCCAGTAGTCCCAATCCAGGGTCCGGGGAGCTGTTTTTT. Translation gives CASSPNPGSGELFF.

This chain joins TRBV5-1 and TRBJ1-1; possible D gene TRBD1, 5 bases. The germline gives CDR1 SGHRS, CDR2 YFSETQ. The length of the CDR3 is 14 residues. The V gene lost 2 bases and the J gene lost 5 bases, with 13 bases spanning the gap. CDR3 nucleotide sequence: TGCGCCAGCAGCTTTTCCCCAGGGTCTACTGAAGCTTTCTTT. Translating it yields CASSFSPGSTEAFF.

The chain employs TRBV28 and TRBJ2-7; 11 bases are a match to TRBD2. Losses at the gene ends were 5 bases for V and 4 bases for J; bases not matched to a gene: 7. The CDR3 is 15 residues long. Germline values: CDR1 MDHEN, CDR2 SYDVKM. Here the CDR3 DNA reads TGTGCCAGCAGTCTTCTAGCGGGAGGAGGGTACGAGCAGTACTTC. This translates into CASSLLAGGGYEQYF.

The rearrangement links TRBV28 to TRBJ1-3; TRBD1 agrees at 7 bases. The CDR3 runs 14 residues. Germline CDR1 MDHEN, CDR2 SYDVKM. The V segment lost 7 bases and the J segment 2 bases; nucleotides outside the gene matches: 5. This CDR3 reads CASNRGQTGNTIYF. As DNA, the CDR3 is TGTGCCAGCAACCGGGGACAGACTGGAAACACCATATATTTT.